These T cell receptor beta chains were read from a single sample in a study of cytomegalovirus exposure and HLA in healthy donors. Produced via immunoSEQ multiplex PCR; TCRdb's table is partial and in-frame only. The sample records around 110,000 clones, 55% to 75% being singletons. The specimen was PBMCs. Receptor source: a woman in her forties in good health and CMV-seropositive. Each CDR3 is given without its conserved first and last residue. The D gene is left open where the match is weak. Size is omitted from some rows. Given values are once, few, many or a class for expanded clones.

>-|TRBJ1-4|-|TRBV15
ATSSNSGRPNRGEKLF
>-|TRBJ1-5|TRBD1|TRBV7-8
ASSLLGQVNQPQH
>once|TRBJ1-1|TRBD1|TRBV2
ASSRQGAGNTEAF
>-|-|-|TRBV27
ASSPLPFSYEQY
>-|TRBJ2-2|-|TRBV7-3
ASSLNSGTTLTGELF
>-|TRBJ1-2|TRBD1|TRBV7-9
ASSFLGGQPNYGYT
>-|TRBJ1-1|TRBD1|TRBV7-3
ASSLMGTGLTEAF
>few|TRBJ2-1|TRBD1|TRBV28
ASTEPRGLREQF
>once|TRBJ1-1|-|TRBV5-1
ASGGAGESTEAF
>once|TRBJ1-1|-|TRBV10-3
AISDSGGLDTEAF
>few|TRBJ2-1|TRBD2|TRBV6-5
ASSLETSGNSNEQF
>few|TRBJ2-2|-|TRBV5-1
ASSLLVGHGNTGELF
>-|TRBJ2-7|TRBD1|TRBV7-9
ASSFYTGTGSYEQY
>-|TRBJ1-4|TRBD1|TRBV5-6
ASSLARGLAHEKLF
>-|TRBJ2-7|TRBD2|TRBV9
ASSGSGGGPYEQY
>-|TRBJ1-4|TRBD1|TRBV28
ASSLRTGGTNEKLF
>few|TRBJ1-4|-|TRBV4-2
ASSPPGSTSSTNEKLF
>few|TRBJ1-5|-|TRBV28
ASSARTEISNQPQH
>-|TRBJ2-7|-|TRBV27
ASRNRDSYEQY
>-|TRBJ2-7|-|TRBV27
ASSFSPTGTHEQY
>-|TRBJ2-1|TRBD1|TRBV19
ASSTNRQGRVNEQF
>-|TRBJ2-7|TRBD2|TRBV4-1
ASSPNSGSGYEQY
>few|TRBJ2-3|-|TRBV9
ASSSTDTQY
>-|TRBJ1-1|TRBD1|TRBV6-6
AARRQGGTEAF
>-|-|TRBD2|TRBV4-3
ASSQDWEGHSEQY
>-|TRBJ1-1|-|TRBV4-3
ASSQGLPNTEAF
>-|TRBJ2-1|-|TRBV5-5
ASMSSYNEQF
>few|TRBJ2-7|-|TRBV11-1
ASSLASSYEQY
>-|TRBJ2-7|TRBD1|TRBV6-5
ASSLTTGDPSYEQY
>-|TRBJ2-2|TRBD2|TRBV6-5
ASSRRLAGTGELF
>-|TRBJ2-5|TRBD1|TRBV19
ASSIWGQGRETQY
>-|TRBJ2-1|TRBD1|TRBV6-5
ASSIGQGAPNEQF
>-|TRBJ2-5|-|TRBV28
ASSLSLGQIRQETQY
>few|TRBJ2-3|-|TRBV4-1
ASSQNRVPGDTQY
>few|TRBJ2-1|TRBD2|TRBV4-3
ASSQDALAGGNEQF
>-|TRBJ1-1|-|TRBV5-6
ASSPPVVAGYNTEAF
>-|TRBJ1-2|-|TRBV27
ASSPNLYYGYT